This TCR beta chain originates from a study of T cell responses to AZD1222 COVID-19 vaccine. Profiled with immunoSEQ multiplex PCR; TCRdb holds only in-frame clones, not every one. The sample yields about 140,000 clones, about 91% seen once. Germline CDR1 and CDR2: SGHVS and FNYEAQ. The CDR3 covers 19 residues. Trimming removed 1 base from V and 3 bases from J; junction bases left unmatched: 14. The starting material was peripheral blood, obtained on day 0 of AZD1222 vaccination. The chain couples TRBV7-6 to TRBJ2-1, with TRBD2 matching over 8 bases. The receptor comes from an adult in good health. As DNA, the CDR3 is TGTGCCAGCAGCTTAGAAGTCTCACGGAGTAGCGGGAACTACAATGAGCAGTTCTTC. It encodes CASSLEVSRSSGNYNEQFF. The entire variable domain, with the rest obtained from reference TRBV7-6 and TRBJ2-1, is as follows: GAGVSQSPRYKVTKRGQDVALRCDPISGHVSLYWYRQALGQGPEFLTYFNYEAQQDKSGLPNDRFSAERPEGSISTLTIQRTEQRDSAMYRCASSLEVSRSSGNYNEQFFGPGTRLTVL.